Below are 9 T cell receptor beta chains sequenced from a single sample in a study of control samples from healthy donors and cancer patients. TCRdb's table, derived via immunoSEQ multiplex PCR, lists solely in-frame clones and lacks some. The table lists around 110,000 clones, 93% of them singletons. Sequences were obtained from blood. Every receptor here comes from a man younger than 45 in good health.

CDR3 sequence (DNA): TGCAGCTCCCGGACAGGGAACACCGGGGAGCTGTTTTTT. Translated, it gives CSSRTGNTGELFF. The rearrangement links TRBV29-1 to TRBJ2-2; the match to TRBD1 covers 7 bases. J lost 1 base, V lost 8 bases, and 4 bases had no gene match. The CDR3 has 13 residues. Germline CDR1 is SQVTM and CDR2 is ANQGSEA.

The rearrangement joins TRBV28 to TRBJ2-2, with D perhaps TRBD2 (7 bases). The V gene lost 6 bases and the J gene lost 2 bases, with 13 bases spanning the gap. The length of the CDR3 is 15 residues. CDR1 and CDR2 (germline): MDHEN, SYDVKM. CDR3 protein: CASRGTGGNTGELFF. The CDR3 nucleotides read TGTGCCAGCAGAGGGACGGGGGGCAACACCGGGGAGCTGTTTTTT.

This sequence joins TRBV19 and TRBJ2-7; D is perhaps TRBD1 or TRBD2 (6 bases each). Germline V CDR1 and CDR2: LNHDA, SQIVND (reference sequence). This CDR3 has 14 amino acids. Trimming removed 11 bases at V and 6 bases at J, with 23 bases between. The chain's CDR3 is CASSRAGGTREQYV. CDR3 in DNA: TGTGCCTCGTCACGGGCAGGAGGGACACGCGAGCAGTACGTC.

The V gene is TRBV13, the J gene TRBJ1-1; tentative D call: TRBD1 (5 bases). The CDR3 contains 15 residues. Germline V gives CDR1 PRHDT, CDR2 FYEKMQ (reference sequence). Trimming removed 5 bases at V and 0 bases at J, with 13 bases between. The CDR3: CASSPWGTVNTEAFF. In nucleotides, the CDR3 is TGTGCCAGCAGCCCGTGGGGCACAGTGAACACTGAAGCTTTCTTT.

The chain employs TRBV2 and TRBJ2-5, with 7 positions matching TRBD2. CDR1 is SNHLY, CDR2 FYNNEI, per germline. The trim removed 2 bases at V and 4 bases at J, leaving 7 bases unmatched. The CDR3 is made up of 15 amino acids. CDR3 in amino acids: CASSENGLVLETQYF. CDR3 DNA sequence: TGTGCCAGCAGTGAAAATGGACTAGTTTTAGAGACCCAGTACTTC.

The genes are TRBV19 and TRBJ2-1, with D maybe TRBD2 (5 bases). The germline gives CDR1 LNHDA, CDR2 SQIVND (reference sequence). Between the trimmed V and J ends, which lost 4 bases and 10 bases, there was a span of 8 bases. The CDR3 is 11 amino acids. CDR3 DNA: TGTGCCAGTAGTACGGGGAACGAGCAGTTCTTC. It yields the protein CASSTGNEQFF.

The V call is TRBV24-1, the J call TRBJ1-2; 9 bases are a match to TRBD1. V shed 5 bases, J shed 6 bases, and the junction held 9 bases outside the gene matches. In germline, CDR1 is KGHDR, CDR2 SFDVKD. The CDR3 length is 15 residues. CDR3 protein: CATSASGTGIDGYTF. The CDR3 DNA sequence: TGTGCCACCAGTGCCTCCGGGACAGGGATTGATGGCTACACCTTC.

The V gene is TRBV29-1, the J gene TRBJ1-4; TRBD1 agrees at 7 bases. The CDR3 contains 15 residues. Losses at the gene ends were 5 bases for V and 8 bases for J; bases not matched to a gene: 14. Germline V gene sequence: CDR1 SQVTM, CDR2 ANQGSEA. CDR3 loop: CSVTTGTVLGEKLFF. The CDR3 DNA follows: TGCAGCGTTACTACCGGGACAGTACTCGGGGAAAAACTGTTTTTT.

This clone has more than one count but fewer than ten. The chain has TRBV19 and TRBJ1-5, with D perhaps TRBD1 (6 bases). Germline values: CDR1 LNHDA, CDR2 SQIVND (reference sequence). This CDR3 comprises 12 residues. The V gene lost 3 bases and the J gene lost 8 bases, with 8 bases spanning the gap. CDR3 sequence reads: CASSIGTKPQHF. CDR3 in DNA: TGTGCCAGTAGTATCGGGACAAAGCCCCAGCATTTT.